These 32 T cell receptor beta chains originate from one sample sequenced in a study of cytomegalovirus exposure and HLA in healthy donors. It was with 60 Vbeta and 13 Jbeta primers that the PCR ran. Sequencing was performed with immunoSEQ multiplex PCR; in TCRdb, only in-frame clones are kept and a portion is missing. This sample's clone table lists 60,000 to 75,000 clones. The sample taken for sequencing was PBMCs. Receptors originate from a woman in her 30s in good health and CMV-seronegative.

V usage is TRBV27 and J usage is TRBJ2-7, with a possible D match to TRBD1 (6 bases). The CDR3 sequence is 13 residues long. Germline V gene lookup returns CDR1 MNHEY and CDR2 SMNVEV (reference sequence). Trimming took off 4 bases at V and 5 bases at J, with 12 bases between the two ends. The CDR3 sequence: CASSYRVRDEQYF. The CDR3 coding sequence is TGTGCCAGCAGTTACAGGGTACGCGACGAGCAGTACTTC.

V usage is TRBV6-1 and J usage is TRBJ2-7; D possibly corresponds to TRBD2 (5 bases). V lost 1 base and J 0 bases, leaving 10 bases between the germline ends. Germline values: CDR1 MNHNS, CDR2 SASEGT. CDR3 size: 15 residues. The CDR3 spells CASSEESGPSYEQYF. As DNA, the CDR3 is TGTGCCAGCAGTGAAGAGAGCGGTCCCTCCTACGAGCAGTACTTC.

The chain recombines TRBV6-7 with TRBJ1-5, with D perhaps matching TRBD1 (5 bases). TRBV6-7 is designated an ORF whose function remains uncertain. V was shortened by 8 bases and J by 8 bases, with 13 bases between the two germline ends. This CDR3 comprises 12 residues. The CDR3 DNA is TGTGCCAGCTTAAGGGGAGGGAAGCCCCAGCATTTT. It yields the protein CASLRGGKPQHF.

In the case of this clone: Mismatch with germline at one junction end may stem from a read error. This rearrangement joins TRBV30 to TRBJ1-5; no firm D call. Germline-derived CDR1 and CDR2 are GTSNPN and SVGIG (reference sequence). The CDR3 has 13 residues. The CDR3: CAWSRDSNQHQHF. In nucleotides, the CDR3 is TGTGCCTGGAGTCGAGATAGCAATCAGCACCAGCATTTT.

The CDR3 DNA follows: TGTGCCTGGAGTAAAAGAGCGGATCAGCCCCAGCATTTT. The encoded protein is CAWSKRADQPQHF. V is TRBV30 and J is TRBJ1-5; D is undetermined. Germline V gene sequence: CDR1 GTSNPN, CDR2 SVGIG (reference sequence). This CDR3 has 13 amino acids. The germline V and J ends were trimmed by 2 bases and 5 bases, with 10 bases remaining between them.

The chain has TRBV5-1 and TRBJ2-7; D is perhaps TRBD2 (6 bases). The CDR3 spans 16 residues. V shed 4 bases and J shed 0 bases, with 17 bases lying between them. Germline CDR1 and CDR2: SGHRS and YFSETQ. DNA for the CDR3: TGCGCCAGCAGCCCCAGACTAGTGGCCAGCTCCTACGAGCAGTACTTC. Its translation: CASSPRLVASSYEQYF.

The rearrangement uses TRBV19 and TRBJ1-3; D not resolved. V gave up 8 bases and J gave up 4 bases, with 18 bases separating them. There are 15 residues in the CDR3. Germline V gene data show CDR1 as LNHDA and CDR2 as SQIVND (reference sequence). CDR3 in DNA: TGTGCCAGTGGACGAGGTCAGGACTTCGGAAACACCATATATTTT. Its protein is CASGRGQDFGNTIYF.

J is TRBJ1-1 and V is TRBV12-5; 7 positions agree with TRBD1. The CDR3 runs to 15 residues. The germline gives CDR1 LGHNT, CDR2 FRNRAP. After removal of 4 bases from V and 6 bases from J, the junction contained 11 bases not matched to a gene. Here the CDR3 DNA reads TGTGCTAGTGGTTCCCCTTCGGCTCAGGGGGCTGAAGCTTTCTTT. Encoded protein: CASGSPSAQGAEAFF.

The V call is TRBV18, the J call TRBJ2-5; D perhaps matches TRBD2 (6 bases). CDR1 and CDR2 (germline): KGHSH, LQKENI. The CDR3 is 14 amino acids. Trimming left V 0 bases short and J 1 base short, with 6 bases between. CDR3 sequence: CASSPPLAQETQYF. In nucleotides, the CDR3 is TGTGCCAGCTCACCACCACTAGCCCAAGAGACCCAGTACTTC.

The chain uses TRBV19 and TRBJ2-2; 7 nucleotides line up with TRBD1. The V and J ends lost 4 bases and 8 bases, in that order; junction bases with no gene match: 10. The CDR3 runs 15 residues. The V gene's germline CDR1 is LNHDA and CDR2 SQIVND (reference sequence). CDR3 in DNA: TGTGCCAGTAGTAGACTCCGAACAGGGGCGGGGGAGCTGTTTTTT. It is translated as CASSRLRTGAGELFF.

Here the CDR3 DNA reads TGCGCCAGCAGCTTGGAGGGACAGTACGAGCAGTACTTC. It yields the protein CASSLEGQYEQYF. J is TRBJ2-7 and V is TRBV5-1; 7 bases fit TRBD1. Unmatched junction bases numbered 1, after V lost 0 bases and J lost 4 bases. CDR1 is SGHRS and CDR2 is YFSETQ in the germline V gene. The CDR3 covers 13 residues.

V usage is TRBV6-5 and J usage is TRBJ2-3, with 8 bases identical to TRBD1. This CDR3 region has 13 residues. The V segment lost 0 bases and the J segment 10 bases; nucleotides outside the gene matches: 3. The germline V gene encodes CDR1 MNHEY and CDR2 SVGAGI. The CDR3 sequence is CASSYSDRESQYF. The CDR3, as DNA: TGTGCCAGCAGTTACTCGGACAGGGAGTCGCAGTATTTT.

The chain uses TRBV7-9 and TRBJ2-5; weak D call: TRBD2 (5 bases). Germline CDR1 reads SEHNR; CDR2 reads FQNEAQ (reference sequence). V lost 7 bases, J lost 2 bases, and 11 bases lay in between. CDR3 length equals 13 residues. CDR3: CASTRSGQETQYF. CDR3 DNA sequence: TGTGCCAGCACCCGATCGGGGCAAGAGACCCAGTACTTC.

The rearrangement links TRBV7-6 to TRBJ2-5; 7 bases align to TRBD1. Losses at the gene ends were 5 bases for V and 1 base for J; bases not matched to a gene: 10. The CDR3 has 16 amino acids. The germline gives CDR1 SGHVS, CDR2 FNYEAQ. As DNA, the CDR3 is TGTGCCAGCAGCGCTCGACAGGGAAAGGTCCAAGAGACCCAGTACTTC. Its translation: CASSARQGKVQETQYF.

The gene calls are TRBV5-1 and TRBJ2-7, with TRBD1 identical over 11 bases. The CDR3 is 15 amino acids. Per the germline V gene, CDR1 is SGHRS and CDR2 is YFSETQ. After removal of 2 bases from V and 5 bases from J, the junction contained 6 bases not matched to a gene. The CDR3 coding sequence is TGCGCCAGCAGCTTTATGGGACAGGGGGTAGACGAGCAGTACTTC. Protein product: CASSFMGQGVDEQYF.

The DNA of the CDR3 is TGTGCCAGCAAACAGGGACCTAATCAGCCCCAGCATTTT. Translated, it gives CASKQGPNQPQHF. The chain combines TRBV18 with TRBJ1-5; tentative D call: TRBD1 (6 bases). Looked up from germline, CDR1 is KGHSH and CDR2 is LQKENI. Trimming pared 8 bases from V and 4 bases from J, leaving 12 bases between. The CDR3 is 13 amino acids.

The gene calls are TRBV29-1 and TRBJ2-6; perhaps TRBD1 as D (6 bases). The germline CDR1 and CDR2 sequences are SQVTM and ANQGSEA. Trimming cost V 6 bases and J 0 bases, with 12 bases left between them. CDR3 length equals 15 residues. The CDR3 DNA sequence: TGCAGCGTCTACCCCAGGGGCTCTGGGGCCAACGTCCTGACTTTC. It is translated as CSVYPRGSGANVLTF.

CDR3 DNA: TGCAGCGTTGAATCCCGCGGGAGTACCTACGAGCAGTACTTC. Protein sequence: CSVESRGSTYEQYF. The chain recombines TRBV29-1 with TRBJ2-7, with 7 bases that match TRBD2. Germline loops: CDR1 SQVTM, CDR2 ANQGSEA. The CDR3 loop spans 14 amino acids. Unmatched junction bases numbered 6, after V lost 2 bases and J lost 2 bases.

J is TRBJ2-1 and V is TRBV7-9; tentatively, D is TRBD1 (5 bases). The CDR3 totals 14 residues. V was clipped by 1 base and J by 9 bases, with 13 bases between them. Germline lookup yields CDR1 SEHNR and CDR2 FQNEAQ (reference sequence). CDR3 in DNA: TGTGCCAGCAGCTTAGTTTCCCAGGGAAGTGAGCAGTTCTTC. This codes for CASSLVSQGSEQFF. Looking up the rest from reference TRBV7-9 and TRBJ2-1 gives the full variable domain: DTGVSQNPRHKITKRGQNVTFRCDPISEHNRLYWYRQTLGQGPEFLTYFQNEAQLEKSRLLSDRFSAERPKGSFSTLEIQRTEQGDSAMYLCASSLVSQGSEQFFGPGTRLTVL.

The chain uses TRBV28 and TRBJ1-2; D is undetermined. CDR1 is MDHEN and CDR2 is SYDVKM in the germline V gene. Trimming left V 3 bases short and J 3 bases short, with 17 bases between. CDR3 length: 16 amino acids. CDR3 amino acids: CASSLGRALGYYGYTF. The CDR3 nucleotides are TGTGCCAGCAGTTTGGGGAGGGCATTGGGCTACTATGGCTACACCTTC.

The chain joins TRBV19 to TRBJ2-7; possibly TRBD2 for D (5 bases). Trimming cost V 8 bases and J 2 bases, with 10 bases left between them. Germline CDR1 and CDR2: LNHDA and SQIVND (reference sequence). There are 12 residues in the CDR3. CDR3 region: CASGGSPYEQYF. As DNA, the CDR3 is TGTGCCAGTGGAGGATCCCCCTACGAGCAGTACTTC.

The chain carries TRBV5-6 and TRBJ2-7; 10 bases line up with TRBD2. The CDR3 has 18 amino acids. Germline V gene lookup returns CDR1 SGHDT and CDR2 YYEEEE. V was clipped by 0 bases and J by 2 bases; unmatched bases: 11. The CDR3 sequence: CASSLGGSGRPVTYEQYF. The CDR3 region has the DNA TGTGCCAGCAGCTTGGGGGGTAGCGGGAGGCCTGTTACCTACGAGCAGTACTTC.

V gene TRBV6-5 combines with J gene TRBJ1-1; no reliable D call. Trimming took 0 bases from V and 4 from J, leaving 15 bases between them. The CDR3 spans 16 residues. CDR1 is MNHEY and CDR2 is SVGAGI in the germline V gene. The CDR3: CASSYSPSPHFTEAFF. The CDR3 DNA sequence: TGTGCCAGCAGTTACTCGCCATCTCCCCACTTCACTGAAGCTTTCTTT.

The gene calls are TRBV2 and TRBJ2-7; no definite D call. CDR3 length: 10 amino acids. Trimming shortened V by 7 bases and J by 3 bases, and 4 bases separated the two germline ends. CDR1 SNHLY and CDR2 FYNNEI come from the germline V gene. CDR3 amino acids: CASTLYEQYF. DNA for the CDR3: TGTGCCAGCACTCTCTACGAGCAGTACTTC.

V gene TRBV4-2 combines with J gene TRBJ1-1; TRBD1 is a possible D gene (5 bases). Germline CDR1 LGHNA, CDR2 YNFKEQ. The CDR3 covers 13 residues. V was trimmed by 11 bases and J by 4 bases, leaving 17 bases between them. DNA for the CDR3: TGTGCCGAAACTGGGGCCTCGGGCACTGAAGCTTTCTTT. Its translation is CAETGASGTEAFF.

The genes are TRBV30 and TRBJ1-5; TRBD1 agrees at 9 bases. V shed 4 bases and J 3 bases; nucleotides not matched to a gene: 10. Germline V gene sequence: CDR1 GTSNPN, CDR2 SVGIG (reference sequence). CDR3 length equals 16 residues. CDR3 in amino acids: CAWITGTGNLNQPQHF. CDR3 in DNA: TGTGCCTGGATTACCGGGACAGGGAACCTCAATCAGCCCCAGCATTTT. Variable domain in full (rest from reference TRBV30 and TRBJ1-5): SQTIHQWPATLVQPVGSPLSLECTVEGTSNPNLYWYRQAAGRGLQLLFYSVGIGQISSEVPQNLSASRPQDRQFILSSKKLLLSDSGFYLCAWITGTGNLNQPQHFGDGTRLSIL.

This clone shows up as medium-sized by frequency. One end of the junction is discordant with germline, which a read error may explain. V and J are TRBV5-6 and TRBJ2-1; tentative D call: TRBD2 (5 bases). Germline lookup yields CDR1 SGHDT and CDR2 YYEEEE. The CDR3 runs 16 residues. The CDR3 region is CASSSPAGRSDNEQFF. The CDR3 DNA reads TGTGCCAGCAGCTCCCCGGCGGGCCGCTCCGACAATGAGCAGTTCTTC.

The rearrangement joins TRBV4-1 to TRBJ2-6; tentative D call: TRBD1 (5 bases). The CDR3 is 15 residues long. In germline, CDR1 is MGHRA, CDR2 YSYEKL. Deletions cut 3 bases from V and 1 base from J, with 7 bases between. CDR3 loop: CASSHTGSGANVLTF. For the CDR3, the DNA is TGCGCCAGCAGCCACACAGGTTCTGGGGCCAACGTCCTGACTTTC.

V usage is TRBV7-2 and J usage is TRBJ2-7; 7 bases align to TRBD2. Trimming removed 1 base from V and 7 bases from J; junction bases left unmatched: 4. Germline lookup yields CDR1 SGHTA and CDR2 FQGNSA. This CDR3 spans 13 amino acids. The CDR3 is CASSLEFGREQYF. CDR3 in DNA: TGTGCCAGCAGCTTAGAATTCGGGAGGGAGCAGTACTTC.

The chain uses TRBV18 and TRBJ1-2; no firm D call. V was clipped by 0 bases and J by 4 bases, with 6 bases between them. The CDR3 sequence is 13 residues long. CDR1 is KGHSH and CDR2 is LQKENI in the germline V gene. Here the CDR3 reads CASSPPAGYGYTF. CDR3 DNA: TGTGCCAGCTCACCACCGGCAGGCTATGGCTACACCTTC. Drawing the rest from reference TRBV18 and TRBJ1-2, the complete variable domain is NAGVMQNPRHLVRRRGQEARLRCSPMKGHSHVYWYRQLPEEGLKFMVYLQKENIIDESGMPKERFSAEFPKEGPSILRIQQVVRGDSAAYFCASSPPAGYGYTFGSGTRLTVV.

V and J are TRBV28 and TRBJ1-3, with a tentative D call TRBD1 (5 bases). The CDR3 is 16 residues long. Germline values: CDR1 MDHEN, CDR2 SYDVKM. Deletions cut 6 bases from V and 4 bases from J, with 19 bases between. DNA for the CDR3: TGTGCCAGCAGCCCATACCAGGGTAACCGGGGAAACACCATATATTTT. Protein product: CASSPYQGNRGNTIYF.

The rearrangement joins TRBV5-1 to TRBJ1-2; TRBD1 might be the D (6 bases). The CDR3 sequence is 15 residues long. CDR1 is SGHRS, CDR2 YFSETQ, per germline. The V end lost 0 bases, the J end lost 8 bases, and 17 bases lay between the germline ends. CDR3 DNA: TGCGCCAGCAGCTTGGCCGGCAGGGGAATCTTAGGCTACACCTTC. The encoded protein is CASSLAGRGILGYTF.